Shown below are 7 T cell receptor beta chains from a single sample sequenced in a study of T cells in Graves' hyperthyroidism and ophthalmopathy. TCR beta CDR3 regions were amplified from RNA. Using the HTBI primer set, a first-round RT-PCR was run on the TCR CDR3. One entry per CDR3 protein results from TCRdb running MiXCR on the multiplex PCR reads. Of 300,000 to 400,000 distinct CDR3 sequences listed, approximately 15% were seen once; the top ten hold about 10%. The sample consisted of blood. Receptor source: a woman aged 55-70 years with Graves' hyperthyroidism.

This chain uses TRBV12-3 or TRBV12-4 with TRBJ1-1, with TRBD1 matching 11 bases. CDR3 size: 14 residues. J lost 5 bases, V lost 6 bases, and 5 bases had no gene match. The DNA of the CDR3 is TGTGCCAGCAGCGGGACAGGGGGGGCGACTGAAGCTTTCTTT. It yields the protein CASSGTGGATEAFF.

The chain couples TRBV12-3 or TRBV12-4 to TRBJ2-7; TRBD2 aligns across 11 bases. This CDR3 has 14 amino acids. V dropped 5 bases and J dropped 6; count of bases not matched to a gene: 6. The DNA of the CDR3 is TGTGCCAGCAGTGGGGGGACTAGCGGTCGCGAGCAGTACTTC. Amino acids: CASSGGTSGREQYF.

The V and J genes are TRBV11-2 and TRBJ2-1; the D call may be TRBD1 or TRBD2 (7 bases each). Trimming stripped 4 bases from V and 4 bases from J, with 14 bases between. CDR1 is SGHAT and CDR2 is FQNNGV in the germline V gene. This CDR3 is 15 amino acids long. The CDR3 DNA reads TGTGCCAGCAGCTCGCAGGGGGGGTCGTACAATGAGCAGTTCTTC. Amino acid sequence: CASSSQGGSYNEQFF.

As for this clonotype: A read error may explain this, as a much larger clone is one base away. This rearrangement joins TRBV12-3 or TRBV12-4 to TRBJ2-2; 7 nucleotides line up with TRBD2. With V trimmed by 7 bases and J by 7 bases, 12 bases remained unmatched. The CDR3 spans 15 residues. CDR3 protein: CASNGGRDGIGELFF. CDR3 bases: TGTGCCAGCAATGGGGGGAGGGACGGGATCGGGGAGCTGTTTTTT.

The chain has TRBV19 and TRBJ2-7; D not certain. CDR3 size: 13 residues. V was cut by 5 bases and J by 2 bases, with 10 bases left in between. Germline CDR1 LNHDA, CDR2 SQIVND (reference sequence). The CDR3 region is CASSEDLPYEQYF. The DNA of the CDR3 is TGTGCCAGTAGTGAGGACCTTCCCTACGAGCAGTACTTC.

This clonotype was seen ten or more times. The V gene is TRBV12-3 or TRBV12-4, the J gene TRBJ2-5, with D unresolved. The CDR3 spans 14 residues. Trimming pared 6 bases from V and 6 bases from J, leaving 17 bases between. CDR3 DNA: TGTGCCAGCAGCCCGCCGGGCCCGCTTCAGACCCAGTACTTC. Protein product: CASSPPGPLQTQYF.

The gene calls are TRBV20-1 and TRBJ2-7; either TRBD1 or TRBD2 may supply D (5 bases each). The CDR3 runs 16 residues. Per germline, CDR1 DFQATT and CDR2 SNEGSKA (reference sequence). V gave up 1 base and J gave up 2 bases, with 18 bases separating them. CDR3 coding DNA: TGCAGTGCTAGAGGTACTTCCGGGACCGAGGCCTACGAGCAGTACTTC. Protein: CSARGTSGTEAYEQYF.